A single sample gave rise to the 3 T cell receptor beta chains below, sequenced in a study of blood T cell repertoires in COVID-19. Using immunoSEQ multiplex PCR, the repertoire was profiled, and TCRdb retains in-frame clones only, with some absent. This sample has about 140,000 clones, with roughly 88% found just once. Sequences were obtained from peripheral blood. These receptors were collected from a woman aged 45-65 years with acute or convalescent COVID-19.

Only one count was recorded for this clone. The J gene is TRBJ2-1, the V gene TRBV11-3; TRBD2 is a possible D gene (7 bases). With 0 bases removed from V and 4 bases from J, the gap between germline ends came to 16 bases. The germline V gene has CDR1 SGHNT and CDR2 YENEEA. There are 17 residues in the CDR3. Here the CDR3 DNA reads TGTGCCAGCAGCTTAGATGCGGGGGCAGGGTCTTACAATGAGCAGTTCTTC. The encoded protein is CASSLDAGAGSYNEQFF.

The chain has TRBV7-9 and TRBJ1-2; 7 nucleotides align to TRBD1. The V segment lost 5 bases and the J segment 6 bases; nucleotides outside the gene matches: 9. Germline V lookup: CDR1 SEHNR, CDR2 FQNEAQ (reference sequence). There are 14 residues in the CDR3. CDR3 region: CASSPTGLGDGYTF. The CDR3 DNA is TGTGCCAGCAGCCCGACAGGGCTCGGGGATGGCTACACCTTC.

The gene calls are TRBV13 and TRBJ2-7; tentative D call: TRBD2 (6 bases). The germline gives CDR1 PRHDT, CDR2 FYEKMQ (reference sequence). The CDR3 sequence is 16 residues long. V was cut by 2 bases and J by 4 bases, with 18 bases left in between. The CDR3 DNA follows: TGTGCCAGCAGCTTATCTGCATCGGGGGTGAGGTACGAGCAGTACTTC. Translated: CASSLSASGVRYEQYF.